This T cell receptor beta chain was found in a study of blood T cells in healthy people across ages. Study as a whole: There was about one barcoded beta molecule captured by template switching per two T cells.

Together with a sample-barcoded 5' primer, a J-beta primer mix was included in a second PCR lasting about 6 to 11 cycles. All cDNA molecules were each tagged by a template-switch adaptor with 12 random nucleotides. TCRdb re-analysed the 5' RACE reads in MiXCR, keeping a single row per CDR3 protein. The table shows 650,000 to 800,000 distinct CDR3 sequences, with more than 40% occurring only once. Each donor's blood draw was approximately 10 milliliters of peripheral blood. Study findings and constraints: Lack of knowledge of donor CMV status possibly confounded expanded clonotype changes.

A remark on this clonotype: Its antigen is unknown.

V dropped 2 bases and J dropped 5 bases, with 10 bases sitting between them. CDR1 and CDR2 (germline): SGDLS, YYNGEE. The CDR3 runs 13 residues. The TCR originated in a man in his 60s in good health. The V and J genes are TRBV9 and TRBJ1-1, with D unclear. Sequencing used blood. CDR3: CASSVGLRTEAFF. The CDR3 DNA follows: TGTGCCAGCAGCGTGGGATTGAGGACTGAAGCTTTCTTT.